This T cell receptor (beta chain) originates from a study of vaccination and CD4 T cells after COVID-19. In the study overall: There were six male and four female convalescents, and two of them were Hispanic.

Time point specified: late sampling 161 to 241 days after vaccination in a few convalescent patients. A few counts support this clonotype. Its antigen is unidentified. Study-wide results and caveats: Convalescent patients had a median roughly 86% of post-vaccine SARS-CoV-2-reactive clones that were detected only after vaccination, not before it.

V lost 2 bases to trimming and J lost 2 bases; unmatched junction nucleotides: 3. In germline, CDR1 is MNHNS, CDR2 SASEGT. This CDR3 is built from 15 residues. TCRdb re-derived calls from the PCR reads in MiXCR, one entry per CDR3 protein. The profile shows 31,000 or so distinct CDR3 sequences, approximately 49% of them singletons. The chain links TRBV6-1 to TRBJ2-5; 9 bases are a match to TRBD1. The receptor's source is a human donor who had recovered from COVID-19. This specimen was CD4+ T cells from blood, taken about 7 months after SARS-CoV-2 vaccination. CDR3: CASSEMGQGQETQYF. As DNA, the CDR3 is TGTGCCAGCAGTGAAATGGGACAGGGACAAGAGACCCAGTACTTC.